This T cell receptor (beta chain) was identified in a study of radiation and T cells in renal cell carcinoma. Whole-study context: Nephrectomy followed 15 Gy stereotactic body radiation by 4 weeks.

Some clones are missing from TCRdb's copy, which holds only in-frame ones; the method was immunoSEQ multiplex PCR. The sample contains 70,000 to 95,000 clones, about four fifths of which appear only once. Time point noted: baseline pretreatment blood. Stated treatment: 15 Gy SBRT to primary tumor, nephrectomy 4 weeks later. The patient's renal cell carcinoma had clear cell pathology. Looked up from germline, CDR1 is SNHLY and CDR2 is FYNNEI. The length of the CDR3 is 13 residues. V dropped 6 bases and J dropped 8 bases, with 13 bases sitting between them. Sequences were derived from blood, sampled from a patient whose treatment included radiotherapy and nephrectomy. The J gene is TRBJ1-4, the V gene TRBV2; D is uncertain. The receptor was isolated from a man in his fifties or sixties with renal cell carcinoma. CDR3 sequence reads: CASSPQETEKLFF. The DNA for the CDR3 is TGTGCCAGCAGCCCCCAAGAAACCGAAAAACTGTTTTTT.